These 7 T cell receptor beta chains originate from one sample sequenced in a study of cytomegalovirus exposure and HLA in healthy donors. The PCR made use of 60 Vbeta and 13 Jbeta primers. Clones were sequenced by immunoSEQ multiplex PCR, and TCRdb holds only the in-frame ones, with some missing. The table shows about 94,000 clones, with approximately 80% occurring only once. The sequenced material came from PBMCs. Receptors originate from a human donor in good health.

The genes are TRBV7-3 and TRBJ2-1; 7 bases fit TRBD2. After removal of 2 bases from V and 4 bases from J, the junction contained 5 bases not matched to a gene. Germline V gene data show CDR1 as SGHTA and CDR2 as FQGTGA. The CDR3 is 15 amino acids. CDR3 residues: CASSLLGGSYNEQFF. For the CDR3, the DNA is TGTGCCAGCAGCTTACTCGGCGGGAGTTACAATGAGCAGTTCTTC.

V gene TRBV9 combines with J gene TRBJ2-2; TRBD2 might be the D (6 bases). Germline CDR1 SGDLS, CDR2 YYNGEE. V was trimmed by 2 bases and J by 0 bases, leaving 11 bases between them. The CDR3 consists of 16 residues. CDR3 sequence reads: CASSVQTSPNTGELFF. The CDR3 DNA is TGTGCCAGCAGCGTGCAAACTAGCCCGAACACCGGGGAGCTGTTTTTT.

This chain connects TRBV5-4 to TRBJ2-2; 7 positions match TRBD1. The length of the CDR3 is 14 residues. Per the germline V gene, CDR1 is SGHNT and CDR2 is YYREEE (reference sequence). V shed 4 bases, J shed 6 bases, and the junction held 6 bases outside the gene matches. The CDR3 protein is CASSPPGQAGELFF. The DNA of the CDR3 is TGTGCCAGCAGCCCTCCAGGACAGGCCGGGGAGCTGTTTTTT. The variable domain in full, with the rest retrieved from reference TRBV5-4 and TRBJ2-2, is ETGVTQSPTHLIKTRGQQVTLRCSSQSGHNTVSWYQQALGQGPQFIFQYYREEENGRGNFPPRFSGLQFPNYSSELNVNALELDDSALYLCASSPPGQAGELFFGEGSRLTVL.

The gene calls are TRBV16 and TRBJ1-2; D perhaps matches TRBD1 (5 bases). This CDR3 comprises 14 residues. The V gene's germline CDR1 is KGHSY and CDR2 FQNENV. V was pared by 0 bases and J by 3 bases, with 8 bases between. The CDR3 loop is CASSQSGTDYGYTF. The CDR3, as DNA: TGTGCCAGCAGCCAATCCGGGACTGACTATGGCTACACCTTC.

The chain uses TRBV18 and TRBJ2-3; 9 nucleotides match TRBD1. Germline CDR1 and CDR2: KGHSH and LQKENI. The CDR3 consists of 15 residues. V was pared by 5 bases and J by 5 bases, with 8 bases of the junction left unmatched. The CDR3 reads CASSTRGQGGDTQYF. The CDR3 DNA is TGTGCCAGCTCAACAAGGGGACAGGGAGGAGATACGCAGTATTTT. Supplemented by reference TRBV18 and TRBJ2-3, the full variable domain reads NAGVMQNPRHLVRRRGQEARLRCSPMKGHSHVYWYRQLPEEGLKFMVYLQKENIIDESGMPKERFSAEFPKEGPSILRIQQVVRGDSAAYFCASSTRGQGGDTQYFGPGTRLTVL.

The chain employs TRBV7-9 and TRBJ1-1; D perhaps matches TRBD1 (6 bases). This CDR3 is 14 amino acids long. Trimming left V 6 bases short and J 5 bases short, with 16 bases between. From germline, CDR1 is SEHNR and CDR2 FQNEAQ (reference sequence). The CDR3 here is CASSPQQGSTEAFF. The CDR3 DNA sequence: TGTGCCAGCAGTCCGCAGCAGGGGAGTACTGAAGCTTTCTTT.

This clone was counted a few times. This chain's CDR3 is CASSPGVGSYNEQFF. CDR3 DNA: TGTGCCAGCAGCCCAGGGGTCGGCTCCTACAATGAGCAGTTCTTC. V and J are TRBV5-8 and TRBJ2-1, with D possibly being TRBD1 (6 bases). The CDR3 consists of 15 residues. The germline gives CDR1 SGHTS, CDR2 YDEGEE. V dropped 4 bases and J dropped 0 bases, with 11 bases sitting between them.